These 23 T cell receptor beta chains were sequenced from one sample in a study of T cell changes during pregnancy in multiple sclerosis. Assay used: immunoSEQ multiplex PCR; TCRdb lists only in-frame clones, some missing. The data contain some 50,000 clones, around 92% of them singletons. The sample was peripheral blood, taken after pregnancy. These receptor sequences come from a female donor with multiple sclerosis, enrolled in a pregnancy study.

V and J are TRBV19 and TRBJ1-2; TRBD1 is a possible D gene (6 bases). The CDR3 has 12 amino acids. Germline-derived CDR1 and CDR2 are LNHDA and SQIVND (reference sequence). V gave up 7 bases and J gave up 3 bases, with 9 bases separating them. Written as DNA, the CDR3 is TGTGCCAGTACGGGGGGCTACTATGGCTACACCTTC. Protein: CASTGGYYGYTF. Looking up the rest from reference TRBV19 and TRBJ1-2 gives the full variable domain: DGGITQSPKYLFRKEGQNVTLSCEQNLNHDAMYWYRQDPGQGLRLIYYSQIVNDFQKGDIAEGYSVSREKKESFPLTVTSAQKNPTAFYLCASTGGYYGYTFGSGTRLTVV.

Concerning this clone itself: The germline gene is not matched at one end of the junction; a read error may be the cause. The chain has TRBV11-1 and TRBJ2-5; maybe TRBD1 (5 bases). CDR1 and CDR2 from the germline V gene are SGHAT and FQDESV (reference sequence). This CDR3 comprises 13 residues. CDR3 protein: CASSLAHWGEVNF. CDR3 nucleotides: TGTGCCAGCAGCTTAGCGCACTGGGGCGAGGTTAACTTC.

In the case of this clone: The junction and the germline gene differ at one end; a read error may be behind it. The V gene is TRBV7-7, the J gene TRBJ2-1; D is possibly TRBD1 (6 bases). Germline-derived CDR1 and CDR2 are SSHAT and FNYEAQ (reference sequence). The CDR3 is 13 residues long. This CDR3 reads CASSLPDSHQFVF. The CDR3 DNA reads TGTGCTAGCAGCTTACCGGACAGCCACCAATTCGTCTTC. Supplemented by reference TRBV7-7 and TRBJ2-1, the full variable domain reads GAGVSQSPRYKVTKRGQDVTLRCDPISSHATLYWYQQALGQGPEFLTYFNYEAQPDKSGLPSDRFSAERPEGSISTLTIQRTEQRDSAMYRCASSLPDSHQFVFGPGTRLTVL.

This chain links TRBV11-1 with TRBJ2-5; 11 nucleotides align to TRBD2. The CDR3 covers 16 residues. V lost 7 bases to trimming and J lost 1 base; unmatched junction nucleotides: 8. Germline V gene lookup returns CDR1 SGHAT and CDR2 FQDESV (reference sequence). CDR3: CASKRVLAGGQETQYF. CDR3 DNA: TGTGCCAGCAAACGTGTGCTAGCGGGGGGCCAAGAGACCCAGTACTTC.

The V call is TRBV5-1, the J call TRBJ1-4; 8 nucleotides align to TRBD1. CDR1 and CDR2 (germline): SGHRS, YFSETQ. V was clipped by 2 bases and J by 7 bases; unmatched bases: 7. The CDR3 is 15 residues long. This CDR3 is CASSLGRGRGEKLFF. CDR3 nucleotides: TGCGCCAGCAGCTTAGGCAGGGGGCGAGGTGAAAAACTGTTTTTT.

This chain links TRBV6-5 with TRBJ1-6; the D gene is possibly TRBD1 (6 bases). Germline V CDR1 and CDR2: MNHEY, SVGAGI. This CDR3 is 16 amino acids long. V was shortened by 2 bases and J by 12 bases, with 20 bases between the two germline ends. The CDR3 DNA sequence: TGTGCCAGCAGTTACACCGGGACACATAGTCCCAGACCCCTCCACTTT. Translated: CASSYTGTHSPRPLHF.

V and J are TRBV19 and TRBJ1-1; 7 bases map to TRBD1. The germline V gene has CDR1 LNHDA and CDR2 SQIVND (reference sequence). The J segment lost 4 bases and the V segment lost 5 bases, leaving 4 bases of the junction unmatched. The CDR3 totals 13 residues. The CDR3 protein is CASSSSGGTEAFF. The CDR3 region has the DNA TGTGCCAGTAGTTCGTCAGGGGGCACTGAAGCTTTCTTT.

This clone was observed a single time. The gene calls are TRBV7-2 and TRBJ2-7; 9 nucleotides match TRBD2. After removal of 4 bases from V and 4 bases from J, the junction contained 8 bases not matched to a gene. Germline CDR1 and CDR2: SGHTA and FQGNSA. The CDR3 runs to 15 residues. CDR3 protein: CASSYHGSGGYEQYF. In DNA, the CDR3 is TGTGCCAGCAGCTACCATGGTAGCGGGGGATACGAGCAGTACTTC. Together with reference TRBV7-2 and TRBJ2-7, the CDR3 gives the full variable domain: GAGVSQSPSNKVTEKGKDVELRCDPISGHTALYWYRQSLGQGLEFLIYFQGNSAPDKSGLPSDRFSAERTGGSVSTLTIQRTQQEDSAVYLCASSYHGSGGYEQYFGPGTRLTVT.

The CDR3 region is CASSVPQGGTEAFF. The DNA of the CDR3 is TGTGCCAGCAGTGTCCCCCAGGGAGGGACTGAAGCTTTCTTT. This chain connects TRBV6-1 to TRBJ1-1; tentative D call: TRBD1 (5 bases). V dropped 4 bases and J dropped 5 bases, with 14 bases sitting between them. Germline values: CDR1 MNHNS, CDR2 SASEGT. The CDR3 consists of 14 residues.

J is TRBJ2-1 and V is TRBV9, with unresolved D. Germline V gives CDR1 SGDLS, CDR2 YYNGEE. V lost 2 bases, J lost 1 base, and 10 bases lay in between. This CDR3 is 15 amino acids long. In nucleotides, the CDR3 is TGTGCCAGCAGCGTCAGACTGGCTTCCTACAATGAGCAGTTCTTC. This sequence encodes CASSVRLASYNEQFF.

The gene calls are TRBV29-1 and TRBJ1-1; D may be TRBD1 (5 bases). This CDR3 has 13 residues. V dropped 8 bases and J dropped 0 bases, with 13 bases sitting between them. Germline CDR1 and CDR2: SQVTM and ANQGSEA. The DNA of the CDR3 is TGCAGCTCCCTGGGGGGTATGAACACTGAAGCTTTCTTT. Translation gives CSSLGGMNTEAFF.

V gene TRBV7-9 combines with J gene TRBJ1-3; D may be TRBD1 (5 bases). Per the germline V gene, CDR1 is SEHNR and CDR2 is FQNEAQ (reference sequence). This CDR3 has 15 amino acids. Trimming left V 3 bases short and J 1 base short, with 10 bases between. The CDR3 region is CASSFFGGSGNTIYF. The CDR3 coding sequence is TGTGCCAGCAGCTTCTTTGGGGGGTCTGGAAACACCATATATTTT.

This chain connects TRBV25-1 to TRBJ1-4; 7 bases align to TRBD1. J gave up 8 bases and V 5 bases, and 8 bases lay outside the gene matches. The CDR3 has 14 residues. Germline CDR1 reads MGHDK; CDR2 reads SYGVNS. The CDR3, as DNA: TGTGCCAGCAGTCAACAGGGGTTCCTCGAAAAACTGTTTTTT. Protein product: CASSQQGFLEKLFF.

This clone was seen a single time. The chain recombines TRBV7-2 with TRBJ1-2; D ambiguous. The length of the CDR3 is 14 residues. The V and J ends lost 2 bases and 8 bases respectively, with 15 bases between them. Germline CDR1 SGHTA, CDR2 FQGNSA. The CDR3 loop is CASSLTRSLTGYTF. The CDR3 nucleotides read TGTGCCAGCAGCTTAACCAGGTCCTTAACAGGCTACACCTTC.

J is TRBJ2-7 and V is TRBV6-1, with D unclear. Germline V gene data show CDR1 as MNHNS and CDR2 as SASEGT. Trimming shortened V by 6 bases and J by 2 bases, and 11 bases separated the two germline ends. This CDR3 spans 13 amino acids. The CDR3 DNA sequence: TGTGCCAGCAGAGGTTGGCAGGCCTACGAGCAGTACTTC. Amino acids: CASRGWQAYEQYF.

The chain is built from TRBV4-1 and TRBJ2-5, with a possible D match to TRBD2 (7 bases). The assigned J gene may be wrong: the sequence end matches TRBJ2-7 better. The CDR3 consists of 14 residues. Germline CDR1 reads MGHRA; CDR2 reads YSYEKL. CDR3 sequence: CASSPWRGPYEQYF. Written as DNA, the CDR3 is TGCGCCAGCAGCCCGTGGCGGGGGCCCTACGAGCAGTACTTC.

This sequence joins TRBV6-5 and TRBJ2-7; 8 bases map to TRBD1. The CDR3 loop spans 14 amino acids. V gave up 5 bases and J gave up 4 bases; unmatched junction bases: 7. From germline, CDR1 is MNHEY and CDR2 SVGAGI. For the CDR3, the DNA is TGTGCCAGCAGTCCCGACAGGGGTTATTACGAGCAGTACTTC. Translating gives CASSPDRGYYEQYF.

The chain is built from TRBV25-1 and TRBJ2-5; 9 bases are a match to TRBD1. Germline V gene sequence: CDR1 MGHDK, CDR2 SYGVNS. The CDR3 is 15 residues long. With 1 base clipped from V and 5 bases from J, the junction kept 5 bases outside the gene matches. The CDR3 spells CASSELGQGGETQYF. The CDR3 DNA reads TGTGCCAGCAGTGAATTGGGACAGGGAGGTGAGACCCAGTACTTC.

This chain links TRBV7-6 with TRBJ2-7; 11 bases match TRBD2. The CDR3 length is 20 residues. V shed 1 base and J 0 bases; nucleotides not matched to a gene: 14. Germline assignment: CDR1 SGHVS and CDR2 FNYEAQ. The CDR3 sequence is CASSLGVRISGGASSYEQYF. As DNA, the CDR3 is TGTGCCAGCAGCTTAGGCGTCCGGATTAGCGGGGGGGCTAGCTCCTACGAGCAGTACTTC.

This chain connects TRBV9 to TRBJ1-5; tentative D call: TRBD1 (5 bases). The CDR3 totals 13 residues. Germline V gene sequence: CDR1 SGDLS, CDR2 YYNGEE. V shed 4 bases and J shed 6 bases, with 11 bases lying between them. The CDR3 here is CASSRGGSQPQHF. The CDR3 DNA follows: TGTGCCAGCAGCCGCGGGGGGAGTCAGCCCCAGCATTTT.

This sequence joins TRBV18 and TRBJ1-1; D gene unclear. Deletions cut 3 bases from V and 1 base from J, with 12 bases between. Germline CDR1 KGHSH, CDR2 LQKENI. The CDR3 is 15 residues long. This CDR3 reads CASSPDEEKNTEAFF. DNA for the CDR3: TGTGCCAGCTCACCTGACGAGGAGAAGAACACTGAAGCTTTCTTT.

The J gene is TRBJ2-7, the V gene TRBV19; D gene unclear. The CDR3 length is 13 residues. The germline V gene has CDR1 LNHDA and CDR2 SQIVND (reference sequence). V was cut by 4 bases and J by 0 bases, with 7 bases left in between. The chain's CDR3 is CASSSAISYEQYF. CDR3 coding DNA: TGTGCCAGTAGTAGCGCAATCTCCTACGAGCAGTACTTC.

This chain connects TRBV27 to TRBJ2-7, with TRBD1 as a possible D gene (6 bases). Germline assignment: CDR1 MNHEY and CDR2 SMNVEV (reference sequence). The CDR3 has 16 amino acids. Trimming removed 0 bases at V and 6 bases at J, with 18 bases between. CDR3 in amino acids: CASSLSLGHRTAEQYF. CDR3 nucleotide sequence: TGTGCCAGCAGTTTATCATTGGGTCACAGGACAGCCGAGCAGTACTTC.